The TCR beta chain under discussion was sequenced for a study of shared clonotypes between healthy human individuals. The naive CD8 subset, CD45RO-negative cells positively selected for CCR7, excluded terminally differentiated effector memory CD45RA+ cells. Germline CDR1 is MNHNY and CDR2 is SVGAGI (reference sequence). After removal of 6 bases from V and 2 bases from J, the junction contained 10 bases not matched to a gene. The CDR3 loop spans 16 amino acids. The assay was immunoSEQ multiplex PCR, and TCRdb's table has in-frame clones only and misses some. The sample lists some 630,000 clones; approximately 96% were seen once. This clone showed up just once. Its antigen is undetermined. Broader study findings: The represented genetic and exposure-history diversity was limited by the small number of donors.

The chain recombines TRBV6-6 with TRBJ2-7, with 10 bases lining up with TRBD1. This receptor was identified in a woman aged 25 to 39 in good health. The specimen was naive CD8+ T cells sorted from blood. The CDR3 protein is CASSRGQGRVTYEQYF. CDR3 DNA sequence: TGTGCCAGCAGCCGGGGACAGGGGAGGGTCACCTACGAGCAGTACTTC.